The sequence of this TCR beta chain was determined in a study of radiotherapy plus CTLA-4 blockade in lung cancer. Overall study context: Disease control was present in roughly a third of patients, and objective responses in approximately 19%.

Clones were read by immunoSEQ multiplex PCR, and TCRdb kept only the in-frame ones, dropping some. Found here are tens of thousands of clones, 70% to 80% of them singletons; the top ten hold around a sixth. Study observations and caveats: Radiotherapy plus ipilimumab was followed by expansion in blood of tumor-derived TCR clones.

This clone occurred a few times. The antigen is not known. The CDR3 is made up of 15 amino acids. The V gene end was trimmed by 0 bases and the J gene end by 7 bases; junction bases not matched to a gene: 3. Germline CDR1 is SEHNR and CDR2 is FQNEAQ (reference sequence). The TCR comes from a human donor with non-small cell lung cancer who had a complete response to radiotherapy plus ipilimumab. This chain connects TRBV7-9 to TRBJ2-5, with TRBD2 matching 12 bases. Material: peripheral blood, obtained from a patient treated with radiotherapy plus ipilimumab. The CDR3 sequence: CASSLASSGGVTQYF. In nucleotides, the CDR3 is TGTGCCAGCAGCTTAGCGTCTAGCGGGGGGGTGACCCAGTACTTC.